In its sample, the clone carrying this T cell receptor (beta chain) was seen many times. The sample is drawn from a study of T cells in Graves' hyperthyroidism and ophthalmopathy. The TCR beta CDR3 regions underwent amplification using RNA transcripts as the source. A set of HTBI primers served as the primers for a first-round RT-PCR of the TCR CDR3. TCRdb itself ran the multiplex PCR reads through MiXCR, one entry per CDR3 protein. The sample records approximately 260,000 distinct CDR3 sequences, around 15% being singletons. The CDR3 has 14 residues. CDR1 and CDR2 (germline): SEHNR, FQNEAQ (reference sequence). V was cut by 5 bases and J by 1 base, with 11 bases left in between.

This rearrangement joins TRBV7-9 to TRBJ1-1; D gene ambiguous. This TCR derives from a woman between 45 and 60 years old with Graves' hyperthyroidism that later progressed to Graves' ophthalmopathy. The sample was blood. The CDR3 sequence is CASSRTVRNTEAFF. CDR3 sequence (DNA): TGTGCCAGCAGCCGTACAGTGAGGAACACTGAAGCTTTCTTT.